One and the same sample provided the 18 T cell receptor beta chains below, sequenced in a study of molecular identifiers for immune sequencing clone quantification. TCRdb processed the PCR reads anew with MiXCR; each CDR3 protein has one entry. Of approximately 630,000 distinct CDR3 sequences in the sample, around 25% were seen once. The source material was naive CD8+ T cells from blood, with Jurkat cell RNA spiked in. Sample subset: FACS-sorted CD8+CD4-CCR7+CD45RA+ naive T cells. All receptors come from a human donor in good health. Some libraries in this study had Jurkat cell RNA spiked in.

The sample holds a few counts of this clonotype. The chain couples TRBV7-9 to TRBJ2-5; D perhaps matches TRBD2 (5 bases). The CDR3 is made up of 14 amino acids. In germline, CDR1 is SEHNR, CDR2 FQNEAQ (reference sequence). Trimming cost V 5 bases and J 2 bases, with 12 bases left between them. CDR3 region: CASSRPSGQETQYF. The CDR3 DNA is TGTGCCAGCAGCCGCCCCTCGGGGCAAGAGACCCAGTACTTC.

Comments on this clonotype: Because it lacks the conserved phenylalanine or tryptophan at the end, this CDR3 is likely a read error. CDR3 nucleotides: TGTGCCAGCACCCGGACAGCGACCTCCTACAATGAGCAGTTCCTC. The encoded protein is CASTRTATSYNEQFL. The chain has TRBV6-2 or TRBV6-3 and TRBJ2-1; TRBD1 might be the D (6 bases). Germline assignment: CDR1 MNHEY and CDR2 SVGEGT. CDR3 size: 15 residues. Trimming stripped 7 bases from V and 0 bases from J, with 13 bases between.

There are many counts of this clonotype. V and J are TRBV5-1 and TRBJ2-4, with no clear D. CDR1 is SGHRS and CDR2 is YFSETQ in the germline V gene. Between the trimmed V and J ends, which lost 0 bases and 8 bases, there was a span of 12 bases. There are 14 residues in the CDR3. The CDR3 region has the DNA TGCGCCAGCAGCTTGGCCGGAAAACCAGACATTCAGTACTTC. Amino acids: CASSLAGKPDIQYF.

This clonotype has ten or more counts. This chain uses TRBV19 with TRBJ2-3; D is uncertain. Germline lookup yields CDR1 LNHDA and CDR2 SQIVND (reference sequence). The CDR3 spans 15 residues. Trimming took 5 bases from V and 1 from J, leaving 13 bases between them. DNA of the CDR3: TGTGCCAGTAGTCACTGGGAACAAGGCACAGATACGCAGTATTTT. Protein sequence: CASSHWEQGTDTQYF.

At least ten counts were recorded for this clonotype. The chain has TRBV19 and TRBJ2-1, with D possibly matching TRBD2 (6 bases). The V gene's germline CDR1 is LNHDA and CDR2 SQIVND (reference sequence). The CDR3 contains 11 residues. V was shortened by 3 bases and J by 9 bases, with 6 bases between the two germline ends. CDR3 residues: CASSMGGEQFF. The CDR3 coding sequence is TGTGCCAGTAGTATGGGGGGTGAGCAGTTCTTC.

As regards this clonotype: It may be a read error: a sequence one base away is much more abundant. The V gene is TRBV6-5, the J gene TRBJ2-5; TRBD2 matches 7 bases. CDR1 and CDR2 from the germline V gene are MNHEY and SVGAGI. This CDR3 has 14 amino acids. The CDR3 DNA reads as TGTGCCAGCAGTTCGGCTGGGGGGGGAGAGCCCCAGTACTTC. Amino acid sequence: CASSSAGGGEPQYF.

V usage is TRBV4-3 and J usage is TRBJ2-5; 8 bases map to TRBD2. The CDR3 is made up of 16 amino acids. Germline V CDR1 and CDR2: LGHNA, YSLEER. Trimming cost V 4 bases and J 9 bases; bases outside gene matches: 16. The CDR3: CASSPSGSGRFEPQYF. In nucleotides, the CDR3 is TGCGCCAGCAGCCCATCGGGCAGCGGGAGATTTGAGCCCCAGTACTTC.

The chain carries TRBV2 and TRBJ1-1; D is unclear. This CDR3 comprises 13 residues. Germline CDR1 and CDR2: SNHLY and FYNNEI. Between the trimmed V and J ends, which lost 11 bases and 1 base, there was a span of 14 bases. CDR3 sequence: CAGVGVENTEAFF. CDR3 coding DNA: TGTGCCGGGGTTGGGGTTGAGAACACTGAAGCTTTCTTT.

In the case of this clonotype: It may be a read error: a sequence one base away is much more abundant. The chain combines TRBV25-1 with TRBJ2-5; 7 nucleotides agree with TRBD2. Germline CDR1 reads MGHDK; CDR2 reads SYGVNS. CDR3 length equals 15 residues. V lost 3 bases and J lost 11; bases outside the gene matches: 15. CDR3 sequence reads: CASSDWGGSYNEQYF. For the CDR3, the DNA is TGTGCCAGCAGTGATTGGGGGGGTTCCTACAATGAGCAGTACTTC.

A remark on this clonotype: A read error may account for a junction end that differs from germline. The rearrangement joins TRBV7-9 to TRBJ1-1; TRBD1 agrees at 9 bases. Germline V gene lookup returns CDR1 SEHNR and CDR2 FQNEAQ (reference sequence). This CDR3 has 15 residues. The CDR3 nucleotides read TGTGCCGGCAGCGCATGGACAGGGGAGAACACTGAAGCTTTCTTT. This encodes CAGSAWTGENTEAFF.

With respect to this clonotype: A much larger clone lies one base from this, so it may be a read error. The chain employs TRBV5-1 and TRBJ2-5; weak D call: TRBD2 (7 bases). V gave up 6 bases and J gave up 4 bases, with 19 bases separating them. Germline values: CDR1 SGHRS, CDR2 YFSETQ. The CDR3 loop spans 15 amino acids. CDR3 nucleotides: TGCGCCAGCACCCCGAGGGGGGGCGTGCCAGAGACCCAGTACTTC. As protein: CASTPRGGVPETQYF.

Details on this clonotype: A much larger clone differs from this one at a single base, so this may be a read error. The rearrangement uses TRBV30 and TRBJ2-3; tentative D call: TRBD1 (5 bases). Germline CDR1 is GTSNPN and CDR2 is SVGIG (reference sequence). This CDR3 has 14 residues. The CDR3 spells CAWSVGTGTGTQYF. The CDR3, as DNA: TGTGCCTGGAGTGTAGGTACCGGCACAGGTACGCAGTATTTT. Full variable domain (missing parts from reference TRBV30 and TRBJ2-3): SQTIHQWPATLVQPVGSPLSLECTVEGTSNPNLYWYRQAAGRGLQLLFYSVGIGQISSEVPQNLSASRPQDRQFILSSKKLLLSDSGFYLCAWSVGTGTGTQYFGPGTRLTVL.

This clonotype has only a few counts. CDR3: CASSTGGAYNEQFF. The CDR3 DNA sequence: TGTGCCAGTAGTACTGGCGGTGCTTACAATGAGCAGTTCTTC. The chain has TRBV19 and TRBJ2-1; unclear D gene. CDR3 length: 14 residues. Germline lookup yields CDR1 LNHDA and CDR2 SQIVND (reference sequence). V gave up 4 bases and J gave up 4 bases, with 11 bases separating them.

This clonotype was seen at least ten times. The rearrangement uses TRBV5-6 and TRBJ2-2, with D hard to call. The CDR3 totals 15 residues. Germline values: CDR1 SGHDT, CDR2 YYEEEE. V gave up 5 bases and J gave up 1 base, with 12 bases separating them. The CDR3 spells CASRQRNKNTGELFF. In DNA, the CDR3 is TGTGCCAGCAGACAAAGAAACAAGAACACCGGGGAGCTGTTTTTT.

This chain connects TRBV5-4 to TRBJ2-5; either TRBD1 or TRBD2 may fit D (6 bases each). CDR3 length: 13 residues. The V end lost 5 bases, the J end lost 2 bases, and 10 bases lay between the germline ends. Germline assignment: CDR1 SGHNT and CDR2 YYREEE (reference sequence). The DNA of the CDR3 is TGTGCCAGCAGGGGGGCGGGGCAAGAGACCCAGTACTTC. Residues: CASRGAGQETQYF.

This clonotype was picked up a small number of times. The chain recombines TRBV13 with TRBJ1-1; 7 bases line up with TRBD1. Germline CDR1 reads PRHDT; CDR2 reads FYEKMQ (reference sequence). Trimming took 6 bases from V and 1 from J; bases not matched to a gene: 14. The CDR3 spans 17 residues. The CDR3 loop reads CASRLGRAGGTNTEAFF. The CDR3, as DNA: TGTGCCAGCAGGCTAGGGAGGGCAGGGGGAACGAACACTGAAGCTTTCTTT.

The V and J genes are TRBV27 and TRBJ2-7; tentatively, D is TRBD1 (5 bases). Germline loops: CDR1 MNHEY, CDR2 SMNVEV (reference sequence). The CDR3 runs to 15 residues. Trimming left V 2 bases short and J 2 bases short, with 13 bases between. This chain's CDR3 is CASSLVQGKAYEQYF. Written as DNA, the CDR3 is TGTGCCAGCAGTTTAGTGCAGGGTAAGGCCTACGAGCAGTACTTC.

This clonotype was recorded many times. V usage is TRBV5-6 and J usage is TRBJ2-5; the D is unclear. Trimming took 4 bases from V and 5 from J, leaving 15 bases between them. The CDR3 sequence is 14 residues long. Germline V gene sequence: CDR1 SGHDT, CDR2 YYEEEE. CDR3 amino acids: CASSKPRASETQYF. CDR3 nucleotide sequence: TGTGCCAGCAGCAAACCCCGGGCCAGCGAGACCCAGTACTTC.